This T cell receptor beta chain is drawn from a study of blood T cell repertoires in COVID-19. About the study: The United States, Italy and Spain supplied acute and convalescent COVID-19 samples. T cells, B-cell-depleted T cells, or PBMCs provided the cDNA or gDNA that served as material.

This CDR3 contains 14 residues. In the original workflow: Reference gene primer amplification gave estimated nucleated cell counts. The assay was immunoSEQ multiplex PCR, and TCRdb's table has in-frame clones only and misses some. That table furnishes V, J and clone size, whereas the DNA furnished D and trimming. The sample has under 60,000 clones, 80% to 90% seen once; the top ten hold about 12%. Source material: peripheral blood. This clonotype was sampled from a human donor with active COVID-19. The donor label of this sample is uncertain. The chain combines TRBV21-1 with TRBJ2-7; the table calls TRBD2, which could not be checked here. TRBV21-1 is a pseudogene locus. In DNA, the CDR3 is TGTGCCAGCAGTAGGACTAGCGGATACTACGAGCAGTACTTC. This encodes CASSRTSGYYEQYF.